These 25 T cell receptor beta chains were sequenced from one sample in a study of blood T cell repertoires in COVID-19. Here immunoSEQ multiplex PCR was the method, and the copy in TCRdb shows in-frame clones only, minus some. The profile shows hundreds of thousands of clones, around 91% of them singletons. The source material was PBMCs or T cells enriched from blood (not recorded which). Source of these receptors: a man in his thirties or forties who had recovered from COVID-19.

The chain recombines TRBV7-2 with TRBJ1-3, with TRBD1 as a possible D gene (5 bases). V dropped 1 base and J dropped 4 bases, with 14 bases sitting between them. The V gene's germline CDR1 is SGHTA and CDR2 FQGNSA. The CDR3 spans 16 residues. CDR3 sequence: CASSLEGQLVGNTIYF. The CDR3 region has the DNA TGTGCCAGCAGCTTAGAGGGGCAGCTCGTCGGAAACACCATATATTTT.

The V and J genes are TRBV28 and TRBJ2-3; 13 bases fit TRBD2. Losses at the gene ends were 5 bases for V and 6 bases for J; bases not matched to a gene: 8. This CDR3 has 16 residues. Germline values: CDR1 MDHEN, CDR2 SYDVKM. This chain's CDR3 is CASSPGLAGEGDTQYF. In DNA form, the CDR3 reads TGTGCCAGCAGTCCCGGACTAGCGGGAGAGGGGGATACGCAGTATTTT.

The rearrangement links TRBV2 to TRBJ2-5; 15 nucleotides align to TRBD2. CDR3 length: 15 amino acids. V was clipped by 5 bases and J by 5 bases; unmatched bases: 3. Germline-derived CDR1 and CDR2 are SNHLY and FYNNEI. The CDR3 DNA reads TGTGCCAGCAGTTCCGGACTAGCGGGAGGGGAGACCCAGTACTTC. Residues: CASSSGLAGGETQYF.

This rearrangement joins TRBV7-8 to TRBJ2-7; maybe TRBD2 (5 bases). Trimming left V 5 bases short and J 4 bases short, with 15 bases between. CDR1 SGHVS and CDR2 FQNEAQ come from the germline V gene. The CDR3 is 14 amino acids. This CDR3 reads CASSRETIRYEQYF. The CDR3 DNA reads as TGTGCCAGCAGCCGCGAGACTATCCGTTACGAGCAGTACTTC.

The CDR3: CASSESSAKEAFF. The CDR3 DNA reads TGCGCCAGCAGTGAGTCGAGCGCCAAAGAAGCTTTCTTT. The rearrangement links TRBV10-1 to TRBJ1-1, with D unclear. Germline CDR1 and CDR2: WNHNN and SYGVQD (reference sequence). V was shortened by 0 bases and J by 8 bases, with 10 bases between the two germline ends. This CDR3 has 13 amino acids.

The V and J genes are TRBV7-2 and TRBJ2-1; no clear D. Germline CDR1 SGHTA, CDR2 FQGNSA. The CDR3 covers 14 residues. V dropped 8 bases and J dropped 0 bases, with 11 bases sitting between them. Here the CDR3 DNA reads TGTGCCAGCTCCCGCATTAGCTCCTACAATGAGCAGTTCTTC. It codes for CASSRISSYNEQFF.

Notes on this clone: At one boundary the junction diverges from the germline segment, which might be a read error. The rearrangement uses TRBV6-5 and TRBJ2-1, with a tentative D call TRBD2 (6 bases). The CDR3 contains 15 residues. Germline values: CDR1 MNHEY, CDR2 SVGAGI. CDR3 in amino acids: CASSYSGTAFNEQFF. CDR3 sequence (DNA): TGTGCCAGCAGCTACTCCGGGACTGCGTTCAATGAGCAGTTCTTC.

This chain uses TRBV10-3 with TRBJ1-1; tentative D call: TRBD1 (5 bases). This CDR3 has 15 amino acids. CDR1 ENHRY and CDR2 SYGVKD come from the germline V gene. V gave up 3 bases and J gave up 2 bases, with 13 bases separating them. CDR3 protein: CAISDGRDLNTEAFF. The CDR3, as DNA: TGTGCCATCAGTGACGGCAGGGATCTCAACACTGAAGCTTTCTTT.

This chain links TRBV5-1 with TRBJ2-7; no clear D. V gave up 0 bases and J gave up 0 bases, with 7 bases separating them. CDR3 length equals 14 residues. The germline V gene has CDR1 SGHRS and CDR2 YFSETQ. The CDR3 loop reads CASSLGQRSYEQYF. In DNA, the CDR3 is TGCGCCAGCAGCTTGGGTCAGCGCTCCTACGAGCAGTACTTC.

The chain couples TRBV10-1 to TRBJ1-1, with D perhaps matching TRBD1 (6 bases). Germline V gene sequence: CDR1 WNHNN, CDR2 SYGVQD (reference sequence). The CDR3 contains 13 residues. Trimming left V 8 bases short and J 6 bases short, with 16 bases between. The CDR3 here is CASSEPEGAEAFF. The DNA for the CDR3 is TGCGCCAGCTCCGAACCAGAGGGGGCTGAAGCTTTCTTT.

CDR3 region: CAISVGGPDTQYF. In nucleotides, the CDR3 is TGTGCCATCAGTGTCGGCGGCCCGGATACGCAGTATTTT. This chain uses TRBV10-3 with TRBJ2-3; D not certain. Per germline, CDR1 ENHRY and CDR2 SYGVKD. V lost 4 bases to trimming and J lost 6 bases, with 11 bases between them. The CDR3 contains 13 residues.

This chain connects TRBV27 to TRBJ2-2; 9 bases agree with TRBD2. Germline V gene sequence: CDR1 MNHEY, CDR2 SMNVEV (reference sequence). The CDR3 is 17 amino acids. J lost 4 bases, V lost 3 bases, and 9 bases had no gene match. CDR3: CASSFFFAGGPTGELFF. In nucleotides, the CDR3 is TGTGCCAGCAGTTTTTTCTTCGCGGGAGGGCCCACCGGGGAGCTGTTTTTT.

The V gene is TRBV9, the J gene TRBJ2-2; possible D gene TRBD1, 5 bases. Germline V lookup: CDR1 SGDLS, CDR2 YYNGEE. CDR3 length equals 16 residues. V lost 1 base and J lost 0, with 10 bases in between. This chain's CDR3 is CASSVIPGTNTGELFF. DNA of the CDR3: TGTGCCAGCAGCGTAATCCCAGGGACGAACACCGGGGAGCTGTTTTTT.

This chain links TRBV5-6 with TRBJ1-5; 9 positions match TRBD1. The germline gives CDR1 SGHDT, CDR2 YYEEEE. The J segment lost 6 bases and the V segment lost 0 bases, leaving 4 bases of the junction unmatched. This CDR3 has 15 residues. This CDR3 reads CASSLAGDRAQPQHF. CDR3 coding DNA: TGTGCCAGCAGCTTGGCGGGGGACAGGGCTCAGCCCCAGCATTTT.

This chain connects TRBV19 to TRBJ1-1; a possible D gene is TRBD1 (5 bases). Germline CDR1 is LNHDA and CDR2 is SQIVND (reference sequence). V lost 5 bases and J lost 3, with 10 bases in between. There are 13 residues in the CDR3. Here the CDR3 DNA reads TGTGCCAGTAGTGTCGCCAGGGACACTGAAGCTTTCTTT. Protein product: CASSVARDTEAFF. The full variable domain, rest sourced from reference TRBV19 and TRBJ1-1, is DGGITQSPKYLFRKEGQNVTLSCEQNLNHDAMYWYRQDPGQGLRLIYYSQIVNDFQKGDIAEGYSVSREKKESFPLTVTSAQKNPTAFYLCASSVARDTEAFFGQGTRLTVV.

The V gene is TRBV9, the J gene TRBJ1-1, with 7 bases lining up with TRBD1. The trim removed 6 bases at V and 0 bases at J, leaving 5 bases unmatched. CDR1 SGDLS and CDR2 YYNGEE come from the germline V gene. The CDR3 is 14 residues long. CDR3 sequence (DNA): TGTGCCAGCAACGCCGGGACAGTGAACACTGAAGCTTTCTTT. Residues: CASNAGTVNTEAFF.

A single count supports this clone. The chain is built from TRBV28 and TRBJ1-2; possible D gene TRBD1, 6 bases. Germline V gene sequence: CDR1 MDHEN, CDR2 SYDVKM. The CDR3 has 15 amino acids. With 10 bases removed from V and 0 bases from J, the gap between germline ends came to 18 bases. The DNA for the CDR3 is TGTGCCACCCTCTCACAGGGTATGGCTAACTATGGCTACACCTTC. Its translation is CATLSQGMANYGYTF.

As concerns this clone: Other DNA sequences within the sample encode an identical CDR3. The chain has TRBV5-1 and TRBJ2-3, with TRBD1 identical over 8 bases. Germline CDR1 and CDR2: SGHRS and YFSETQ. The J segment lost 2 bases and the V segment lost 4 bases, leaving 3 bases of the junction unmatched. This CDR3 contains 14 residues. The CDR3 coding sequence is TGCGCCAGCAGCCTGGGACAGGACACAGATACGCAGTATTTT. This encodes CASSLGQDTDTQYF.

This clone has only one observation. The rearrangement joins TRBV11-2 to TRBJ1-1, with no clear D. The CDR3 length is 12 residues. V lost 0 bases and J 7 bases, leaving 6 bases between the germline ends. CDR1 SGHAT and CDR2 FQNNGV come from the germline V gene. The CDR3 is CASSLDSYEAFF. For the CDR3, the DNA is TGTGCCAGCAGCTTAGATTCTTATGAAGCTTTCTTT.

The chain carries TRBV13 and TRBJ1-5, with 8 bases that match TRBD1. CDR1 is PRHDT and CDR2 is FYEKMQ in the germline V gene (reference sequence). The CDR3 covers 15 residues. The V segment lost 4 bases and the J segment 1 base; nucleotides outside the gene matches: 3. This CDR3 is CASSSGQESNQPQHF. The DNA for the CDR3 is TGTGCCAGCAGCTCGGGACAGGAGAGCAATCAGCCCCAGCATTTT.

V and J are TRBV3-1 (or the pseudogene TRBV3-2) and TRBJ2-1; D may be TRBD2 (5 bases). Germline lookup yields CDR1 LGHDT and CDR2 YNNKEL (reference sequence). V dropped 3 bases and J dropped 7 bases, with 19 bases sitting between them. This CDR3 comprises 16 residues. CDR3 coding DNA: TGTGCCAGCAGCCAGTTCTCTGGGGTGGAGGAGAATGAGCAGTTCTTC. This gives the protein CASSQFSGVEENEQFF.

The rearrangement links TRBV30 to TRBJ2-3; no firm D call. V lost 0 bases, J lost 2 bases, and 12 bases lay in between. The CDR3 sequence is 15 residues long. Germline CDR1 GTSNPN, CDR2 SVGIG (reference sequence). CDR3 bases: TGTGCCTGGAGTGTAGCAGCGAGTCCCACAGATACGCAGTATTTT. The encoded protein is CAWSVAASPTDTQYF. The full variable domain, its missing parts supplied by reference TRBV30 and TRBJ2-3, is SQTIHQWPATLVQPVGSPLSLECTVEGTSNPNLYWYRQAAGRGLQLLFYSVGIGQISSEVPQNLSASRPQDRQFILSSKKLLLSDSGFYLCAWSVAASPTDTQYFGPGTRLTVL.

The chain joins TRBV28 to TRBJ2-7, with D hard to call. This CDR3 has 11 amino acids. Trimming took off 7 bases at V and 3 bases at J, with 7 bases between the two ends. CDR1 and CDR2 (germline): MDHEN, SYDVKM. In DNA, the CDR3 is TGTGCCAGCAATGTTAACTACGAGCAGTACTTC. Translation: CASNVNYEQYF.

The chain joins TRBV30 to TRBJ2-1; 8 bases line up with TRBD2. The CDR3 has 15 amino acids. Germline CDR1 GTSNPN, CDR2 SVGIG (reference sequence). Losses at the gene ends were 1 base for V and 6 bases for J; bases not matched to a gene: 8. The CDR3 nucleotides read TGTGCCTGGAGTGCCGGGACTAGATTCGGCAATGAGCAGTTCTTC. It encodes CAWSAGTRFGNEQFF.

This chain uses TRBV7-8 with TRBJ2-7; D gene ambiguous. V lost 2 bases and J lost 6, with 8 bases in between. Germline V lookup: CDR1 SGHVS, CDR2 FQNEAQ. The CDR3 runs 12 residues. CDR3: CASSLLGSEQYF. In DNA form, the CDR3 reads TGTGCCAGCAGCTTACTAGGCTCCGAGCAGTACTTC.